This TCR beta chain was sequenced during a study of blood T cell repertoires in COVID-19. In the study overall: From T cells, B-cell-depleted T cells, or PBMCs came the material, which was cDNA or gDNA.

Under the authors' procedure: Estimated nucleated cell counts came from reference gene primer amplification. Sequencing used immunoSEQ multiplex PCR; TCRdb keeps in-frame clones, though not all of them. That table furnishes V, J and clone size, whereas the DNA furnished D and trimming. The sample records roughly 250,000 clones, 75% to 90% being singletons. This clone has a handful of counts. CDR1 SGHRS and CDR2 YFSETQ come from the germline V gene. Trimming cost V 2 bases and J 10 bases, with 21 bases left between them. The CDR3 loop spans 15 amino acids. The clonotype originates from a woman aged 40 to 55 with acute or convalescent COVID-19. What was sequenced was peripheral blood. V gene TRBV5-1 combines with J gene TRBJ2-5, with D possibly TRBD1 on 6 matching bases. The CDR3 here is CASSFIRATPGDQYF. CDR3 DNA: TGCGCCAGCAGCTTTATTAGAGCTACCCCAGGGGACCAGTACTTC.